This paragraph reports one T cell receptor beta chain. Its specificity is unknown. V gave up 4 bases and J gave up 1 base; unmatched junction bases: 6. Looked up from germline, CDR1 is SEHNR and CDR2 is FQNEAQ (reference sequence). This CDR3 is 16 amino acids long. TCRdb processed the 5' RACE reads anew with MiXCR; each CDR3 protein has one entry. This table holds nearly 350,000 distinct CDR3 sequences, 13% found once. The data belong to a study of T-cell memory formation after mild COVID-19. Study-level findings and limits: The CD4+ clones that contracted clustered mainly within CM and EM, and the CD8+ clones concentrated in EMRA. SARS-CoV-2 specificity of second-wave clones peaking day 37 was unconfirmed. Later expanders leaned CD4+, whereas day 15 to 85 contracting clones were balanced CD4/CD8.

This chain links TRBV7-9 with TRBJ2-1; 8 nucleotides line up with TRBD2. The TCR comes from a man between 18 and 35 years old who had mild COVID-19 (a few samples of this study predate the infection). Cell type and time point are not known. Sequenced sample: PBMCs or a T cell subset sorted from them (not recorded which). The CDR3 DNA follows: TGTGCCAGCAGCTCCCAGGCGGGGGGTTCCTACAATGAGCAGTTCTTC. Its translation: CASSSQAGGSYNEQFF. The variable domain in full, with the rest retrieved from reference TRBV7-9 and TRBJ2-1, is DTGVSQNPRHKITKRGQNVTFRCDPISEHNRLYWYRQTLGQGPEFLTYFQNEAQLEKSRLLSDRFSAERPKGSFSTLEIQRTEQGDSAMYLCASSSQAGGSYNEQFFGPGTRLTVL.